What follows are 17 T cell receptor beta chains derived from one specimen sequenced in a study of cytomegalovirus exposure and HLA in healthy donors (dated by TCRdb to the late 2010s). Libraries were constructed by the immunoSEQ multiplex PCR assay. A mixture of 60 forward primers for TCR Vbeta segments and 13 reverse primers for TCR Jbeta segments was used in the multiplex PCR. In TCRdb, the immuneACCESS table is reduced to in-frame sequences with V and J assigned. These tables do not hold every clone; where another copy was compared, an unresolved V gene accounts for under half, and the others remain unexplained. The sample data list roughly 180,000 clones, and 70% to 85% of these were observed just once. The ten largest clones represent approximately 1.5% of the sample. Sequenced: PBMCs. The receptors stem from a man in his late teens or twenties in good health and CMV-seronegative.

This chain links TRBV6-5 with TRBJ1-4; the match to TRBD1 covers 7 bases. This CDR3 is built from 15 residues. Germline trimming cut 0 bases from V and 3 bases from J; bases unmatched to any gene: 1. Germline CDR1 reads MNHEY; CDR2 reads SVGAGI. The CDR3 DNA reads as TGTGCCAGCAGTTACTCGGGACAGCCTAATGAAAAACTGTTTTTT. This encodes CASSYSGQPNEKLFF.

The count of this clone is one. The rearrangement joins TRBV18 to TRBJ1-1, with a weak D call TRBD1 (6 bases). V was clipped by 6 bases and J by 0 bases, with 11 bases between them. This CDR3 region has 14 residues. CDR1 is KGHSH and CDR2 is LQKENI in the germline V gene. CDR3 region: CASSQDSLNTEAFF. DNA for the CDR3: TGTGCCAGCTCTCAGGACAGCTTGAACACTGAAGCTTTCTTT.

The CDR3 DNA is TGTGCCAGTAGACCGGGACACCAGTTTTTGGTTGGCTACACCTTC. The encoded protein is CASRPGHQFLVGYTF. This chain connects TRBV19 to TRBJ1-2, with D possibly being TRBD1 (6 bases). Germline CDR1 and CDR2: LNHDA and SQIVND (reference sequence). The CDR3 contains 15 residues. V lost 6 bases and J lost 7, with 21 bases in between.

The J gene is TRBJ2-1, the V gene TRBV7-3; D unresolved. Germline V lookup: CDR1 SGHTA, CDR2 FQGTGA. Trimming removed 2 bases at V and 10 bases at J, with 12 bases between. The CDR3 runs 13 residues. The CDR3: CASSLLVGEEQFF. The DNA for the CDR3 is TGTGCCAGCAGCTTACTAGTAGGTGAGGAGCAGTTCTTC.

V is TRBV6-5 and J is TRBJ1-2; 11 bases line up with TRBD1. The V gene's germline CDR1 is MNHEY and CDR2 SVGAGI. Losses at the gene ends were 4 bases for V and 4 bases for J; bases not matched to a gene: 2. This CDR3 is 14 amino acids long. CDR3 residues: CASSSGTGGYGYTF. The DNA of the CDR3 is TGTGCCAGCAGTTCCGGGACAGGGGGCTATGGCTACACCTTC.

The chain employs TRBV11-2 and TRBJ1-2; 9 nucleotides line up with TRBD1. There are 13 residues in the CDR3. The trim removed 4 bases at V and 6 bases at J, leaving 3 bases unmatched. In germline, CDR1 is SGHAT, CDR2 FQNNGV. CDR3 coding DNA: TGTGCCAGCAGCTCGGACAGGGGTCATGGCTACACCTTC. It is translated as CASSSDRGHGYTF.

The CDR3 loop is CASSARSYEQYF. The CDR3 nucleotides read TGTGCCAGCAGTGCCCGTTCCTACGAGCAGTACTTC. The V and J genes are TRBV6-1 and TRBJ2-7; D ambiguous. Germline V gives CDR1 MNHNS, CDR2 SASEGT. The CDR3 spans 12 residues. V lost 4 bases and J lost 1, with 5 bases in between.

The chain joins TRBV27 to TRBJ2-3; possible D gene TRBD2, 6 bases. The CDR3 is 15 residues long. The V end was cut by 6 bases, the J end by 1 base, with 14 bases between. Germline V gives CDR1 MNHEY, CDR2 SMNVEV (reference sequence). For the CDR3, the DNA is TGTGCCAGCAGCGCTTGGGGGGAACGCACAGATACGCAGTATTTT. This translates into CASSAWGERTDTQYF.

The chain is built from TRBV4-3 and TRBJ2-3; possibly TRBD2 for D (5 bases). The CDR3 is 14 residues long. The germline V gene has CDR1 LGHNA and CDR2 YSLEER. V gave up 2 bases and J gave up 6 bases, with 12 bases separating them. Here the CDR3 reads CASSQQRGSDTQYF. The CDR3 coding sequence is TGCGCCAGCAGCCAACAACGCGGGTCGGATACGCAGTATTTT.

This chain links TRBV15 with TRBJ2-3; TRBD1 matches 7 bases. CDR3 length equals 14 residues. The trim removed 5 bases at V and 5 bases at J, leaving 7 bases unmatched. The germline gives CDR1 LNHNV, CDR2 YYDKDF (reference sequence). Here the CDR3 DNA reads TGTGCCACCAGCTTACAGGGGTACGGAGATACGCAGTATTTT. Its protein product is CATSLQGYGDTQYF.

CDR3 sequence (DNA): TGTGCCAGTGCCCCCGGGACAGGGTACTACGAGCAGTACTTC. Translation: CASAPGTGYYEQYF. This chain links TRBV19 with TRBJ2-7, with 9 positions matching TRBD1. The junction had 8 bases not matched to a gene; V was cut back by 8 bases and J by 3 bases. The CDR3 spans 14 residues. Germline V lookup: CDR1 LNHDA, CDR2 SQIVND (reference sequence).

V is TRBV5-5 and J is TRBJ2-2; a weak D match, TRBD2 (7 bases). V lost 4 bases, J lost 4 bases, and 14 bases lay in between. Germline V lookup: CDR1 SGHKS, CDR2 YYEKEE (reference sequence). The CDR3 covers 15 residues. The CDR3 loop reads CASSGGAHATGELFF. CDR3 DNA: TGTGCCAGCAGCGGGGGGGCGCATGCCACCGGGGAGCTGTTTTTT.

This clone was found a few times. The V call is TRBV6-6, the J call TRBJ1-3; 9 positions agree with TRBD1. The CDR3 extends over 14 amino acids. The germline CDR1 and CDR2 sequences are MNHNY and SVGAGI (reference sequence). Losses at the gene ends were 4 bases for V and 3 bases for J; bases not matched to a gene: 1. CDR3 protein: CASSLTGGGNTIYF. In DNA, the CDR3 is TGTGCCAGCAGTTTGACAGGGGGTGGAAACACCATATATTTT.

The gene calls are TRBV4-2 and TRBJ2-4, with 9 bases that match TRBD2. Per the germline V gene, CDR1 is LGHNA and CDR2 is YNFKEQ. There are 16 residues in the CDR3. J was trimmed by 6 bases and V by 4 bases; bases with no gene match: 10. This CDR3 reads CASSPILSGRGNIQYF. The CDR3 DNA sequence: TGTGCCAGCAGCCCGATACTTAGCGGGAGAGGAAACATTCAGTACTTC.

J is TRBJ1-1 and V is TRBV12-5; the D is unclear. This CDR3 comprises 16 residues. Trimming took off 3 bases at V and 4 bases at J, with 18 bases between the two ends. The germline gives CDR1 LGHNT, CDR2 FRNRAP. The CDR3 DNA is TGTGCTAGTGGTTTTTTTACCGGAGCCCTGACCACTGAAGCTTTCTTT. Residues: CASGFFTGALTTEAFF.

The table lists this clone with a few counts. This sequence joins TRBV11-2 and TRBJ2-5; D is perhaps TRBD2 (5 bases). The CDR3 is made up of 11 amino acids. Germline CDR1 SGHAT, CDR2 FQNNGV. Trimming took 7 bases from V and 5 from J, leaving 8 bases between them. The CDR3, as DNA: TGTGCCAGCACCCGAGGGGAGACCCAGTACTTC. It is translated as CASTRGETQYF.

This CDR3 reads CASSKVAGTSTDTQYF. CDR3 sequence (DNA): TGTGCCAGTAGTAAGGTAGCGGGCACTAGCACAGATACGCAGTATTTT. The genes are TRBV19 and TRBJ2-3, with TRBD2 matching 7 bases. The ends lost 4 bases at V and 0 bases at J; junction bases unmatched: 7. Germline CDR1 reads LNHDA; CDR2 reads SQIVND (reference sequence). CDR3 length equals 16 residues.